Listed below are T cell receptor beta chains from one sample, sequenced in a study of blood T cell repertoires in COVID-19. The data were produced by immunoSEQ multiplex PCR, yet TCRdb's version contains in-frame clones alone and is incomplete. Of under 200,000 clones in the sample, more than 75% were seen once. Source material: peripheral blood. These receptors came from a man in his forties with active or convalescent COVID-19. Both conserved end residues are part of each CDR3. The D gene is left open where the match is weak. Some rows have no size entry. The others give once, few or many, or a class for an expanded clone.

>TRBV5-1|NA|TRBJ1-1|NA
TGCGCCAGCAGCTCGGGGTATTCCGAAGCTTTCTTT
CASSSGYSEAFF
>TRBV6-2/TRBV6-3|TRBD1|TRBJ1-1|NA
TGTGCCAGCAGTTCCGGGGACAGAAATTGGGCGGATGAAGCTTTCTTT
CASSSGDRNWADEAFF
>TRBV12-3/TRBV12-4|NA|TRBJ1-1|NA
TGTGCCAGCAGTTTAAGTCAGTCAGCTTTCTTT
CASSLSQSAFF
>TRBV28|TRBD1|TRBJ1-5|NA
TGTGCCAGCAGTTTAATCCAGGGGGCGGGTCAGCCCCAGCATTTT
CASSLIQGAGQPQHF
>TRBV3-1/TRBV3-2|TRBD2|TRBJ2-2|NA
TGTGCCAGCAGCCGCTTAGCGGGAGCCCACACCGGGGAGCTGTTTTTT
CASSRLAGAHTGELFF
>TRBV12-5|NA|TRBJ1-3|NA
TGTGCTAGTGGTTTGGTCACCGGACACTCTGGAAACACCATATATTTT
CASGLVTGHSGNTIYF
>TRBV9|NA|TRBJ2-5|NA
TGTGCCAGCAGCGTAGGGTCCGACAGCTGGGGCGTTTCCCCAGAGACCCAGTACTTC
CASSVGSDSWGVSPETQYF
>TRBV24-1|TRBD1|TRBJ1-2|NA
TGTGCCACCAGTGACCAGGACAGGGGGACCACCTTC
CATSDQDRGTTF
>TRBV3-1/TRBV3-2|TRBD1|TRBJ2-3|NA
TGTGCCAGCAGCAAACAGGGGAAAGGGGATACGCAGTATTTT
CASSKQGKGDTQYF
>TRBV7-9|TRBD1|TRBJ1-6|NA
TGTGCCAGCAGATCGACAGGGGGTTTTAATTCACCCCTCCACTTT
CASRSTGGFNSPLHF
>TRBV5-4|TRBD2|TRBJ2-7|NA
TGTGCCAGCAACGTAGCGGGGGTGGGAGAGCAGTACTTC
CASNVAGVGEQYF
>TRBV28|TRBD1|TRBJ1-5|NA
TGTGCCAGCAGTTTAGGGACAGGTAGGAACAATAGCAATCAGCCCCAGCATTTT
CASSLGTGRNNSNQPQHF
>TRBV3-1/TRBV3-2|TRBD2|TRBJ2-3|NA
TGTGCCAGCAGCCTAAAACTAGCGACTAGCACAGATACGCAGTATTTT
CASSLKLATSTDTQYF
>TRBV6-2/TRBV6-3|NA|TRBJ1-6|NA
TGTGCCAGCAGTTGGGACATCGCGAATTCACCCCTCCACTTT
CASSWDIANSPLHF
>TRBV28|NA|TRBJ1-5|few
TGTGCCAGCAGTCTGCGTCAGGGCTCTACTGGCAATCAGCCCCAGCATTTT
CASSLRQGSTGNQPQHF
>TRBV19|TRBD1|TRBJ2-3|NA
TGTGCCAGTAGTATGACAGGGAATATGGGAGATACGCAGTATTTT
CASSMTGNMGDTQYF
>TRBV7-2|TRBD2|TRBJ2-2|NA
TGTGCCAGCAGCTTAGCAGCGGGAGTCGGGACCGGGGAGCTGTTTTTT
CASSLAAGVGTGELFF
>TRBV7-6|NA|TRBJ2-5|NA
TGTGCCAGCAGCTTGGAAACAGGGTTTTTAGAGACCCAGTACTTC
CASSLETGFLETQYF
>TRBV5-5|TRBD1|TRBJ1-1|NA
TGTGCCAGCGGAGGAGGGACAGGGGGGACTGAAGCTTTCTTT
CASGGGTGGTEAFF
>TRBV27|NA|TRBJ1-4|NA
TGTGCCAGCAGTCCACTTGGGGGGATCCAGACTAATGAAAAACTGTTTTTT
CASSPLGGIQTNEKLFF
>TRBV5-1|NA|TRBJ2-3|NA
TGCGCCAGCAGCTTGGGTCCTAGCACAGATACGCAGTATTTT
CASSLGPSTDTQYF
>TRBV14|NA|TRBJ1-5|few
TGTGCCAGCAGCCAAGAATATACAGGGACACGCGGCATCCAGCCCCAGCATTTT
CASSQEYTGTRGIQPQHF
>TRBV6-4|NA|TRBJ1-6|NA
TGTGCCAGCAGTGAACAGCCGAGCTCCTATAATTCACCCCTCCACTTT
CASSEQPSSYNSPLHF
>TRBV29-1|NA|TRBJ1-4|NA
TGCAGCGTGAGGCCCCGGGACACAGATAATGAAAAACTGTTTTTT
CSVRPRDTDNEKLFF
>TRBV18|TRBD1|TRBJ2-1|NA
TGTGCCAGCTCACCTTTGGGGACAGGGGGAAACAATGAGCAGTTCTTC
CASSPLGTGGNNEQFF
>TRBV14|TRBD2|TRBJ2-2|NA
TGTGCCAGCAGCCAAGTAGCGGGGGGGCCTGGGGAGCTGTTTTTT
CASSQVAGGPGELFF
>TRBV29-1|TRBD1|TRBJ1-4|NA
TGCAGCGTTGAAGAGGGGACAGGGTCTGAAAAACTGTTTTTT
CSVEEGTGSEKLFF
>TRBV5-1|NA|TRBJ1-4|few
TGCGCCAGCAGCTTGTCCGGGGGAACAACTAATGAAAAACTGTTTTTT
CASSLSGGTTNEKLFF
>TRBV29-1|TRBD1|TRBJ1-2|NA
TGCAGCGTCGGGTTTAGGGGACAGGGTCGTGACTATGGCTACACCTTC
CSVGFRGQGRDYGYTF
>TRBV18|TRBD1|TRBJ1-1|NA
TGTGCCAGCTCACGATATACCGGACAGGAATTCATGAACACTGAAGCTTTCTTT
CASSRYTGQEFMNTEAFF
>TRBV5-1|TRBD1|TRBJ1-2|NA
TGCGCCAGCAGCTTGGATGTTGGACAGGGGTTCGCTGGCTACACCTTC
CASSLDVGQGFAGYTF
>TRBV4-3|NA|TRBJ2-2|NA
TGCGCCAGCAGCCAAGCCCAAGCTTGGTCAGAGGGAAGGACCGGGGAGCTGTTTTTT
CASSQAQAWSEGRTGELFF
>TRBV4-1|TRBD1|TRBJ2-2|NA
TGCGCCAGCAGCCAACCCAGACAGGGTTGGGACACCGGGGAGCTGTTTTTT
CASSQPRQGWDTGELFF
>TRBV19|TRBD1|TRBJ1-2|NA
TGTGCCAGTAGTAAAACACCGGGACAGGGGGCCTTTGGCTACACCTTC
CASSKTPGQGAFGYTF
>TRBV7-2|TRBD1|TRBJ2-7|NA
TGTGCCAGCAGCCCGTTGGGACAGGGGGTCGAGCAGTACTTC
CASSPLGQGVEQYF
>TRBV7-9|NA|TRBJ1-2|NA
TGTGCCAGCAGCCGAAGAGCGGACTATGGCTACACCTTC
CASSRRADYGYTF
>TRBV7-2|TRBD1|TRBJ1-2|NA
TGTGCCAGCAGCCAGACGGACAGGGGGTCGGTAGCTGGCTACACCTTC
CASSQTDRGSVAGYTF
>TRBV28|TRBD1|TRBJ1-1|NA
TGTGCCAGCAATACAGGGGACTCTGAAGCTTTCTTT
CASNTGDSEAFF
>TRBV28|NA|TRBJ2-3|NA
TGTGCCAGCAGGAAAACAGGGCTCACAGATACGCAGTATTTT
CASRKTGLTDTQYF
>TRBV19|NA|TRBJ2-3|NA
TGTGCCACCACAACAGGGATCACAGATACGCAGTATTTT
CATTTGITDTQYF
>TRBV6-4|TRBD2|TRBJ2-1|once
TGTGCCAGCAGTGAAAATGGGGACTACCCTTCTTACAATGAGCAGTTCTTC
CASSENGDYPSYNEQFF
>TRBV28|NA|TRBJ1-1|NA
TGTGCCAGCAGTCTCCCATCCGAAGGGGAAGGGACTGAAGCTTTCTTT
CASSLPSEGEGTEAFF
>TRBV19|NA|TRBJ1-1|NA
TGTGCCAGTATTAGCGGGGCGACTGCCACTGAAGCTTTCTTT
CASISGATATEAFF
>TRBV2|NA|TRBJ1-6|NA
TGTGCCAGCAGTGGGACACTTAATAATTCACCCCTCCACTTT
CASSGTLNNSPLHF
>TRBV6-5|NA|TRBJ1-3|NA
TGTGCCAGCATCCCGGGGGGGATCGGAAACACCATATATTTT
CASIPGGIGNTIYF
>TRBV3-1/TRBV3-2|TRBD1|TRBJ1-1|NA
TGTGCCAGCAGCCAAGCCGTCGGACAGGGCACTGAAGCTTTCTTT
CASSQAVGQGTEAFF
>TRBV6-2/TRBV6-3|TRBD2|TRBJ2-3|once
TGTGCCAGCAGTTACGTTGAGTTCGGGGGGACCACAGATACGCAGTATTTT
CASSYVEFGGTTDTQYF
>TRBV27|NA|TRBJ1-4|NA
TGTGCCAGCAGATCTGGTCGCTCCGGGAGTGAAAAACTGTTTTTT
CASRSGRSGSEKLFF
>TRBV11-2|TRBD2|TRBJ2-3|once
TGTGCCAGCAGCTGGGGACTAGCGGCGAACACAGATACGCAGTATTTT
CASSWGLAANTDTQYF
>TRBV19|TRBD2|TRBJ2-7|NA
TGTGCCAGTAGCTTAATAGCGGGTAAAAGCGCCTACGAGCAGTACTTC
CASSLIAGKSAYEQYF
>TRBV6-5|TRBD1|TRBJ1-2|NA
TGTGCCAGCAGGTACAGGGGGCTGAATGGCTACACCTTC
CASRYRGLNGYTF
>TRBV14|TRBD1|TRBJ1-2|NA
TGTGCCAGCAGCCCGCAGGGGGCTATAGGATATGGCTACACCTTC
CASSPQGAIGYGYTF
>TRBV5-1|NA|TRBJ1-1|NA
TGCGCCAGCAGCTTGGGCAGGGGCGTATACGACACTGAAGCTTTCTTT
CASSLGRGVYDTEAFF